This T cell receptor beta chain was sequenced during a study of T-cell memory formation after mild COVID-19. Study in general: There were largely donor-specific TCR clusters.

Looked up from germline, CDR1 is WNHNN and CDR2 is SYGVQD (reference sequence). The germline V and J ends were trimmed by 4 bases and 8 bases, with 13 bases remaining between them. The CDR3 sequence is 13 residues long. The table lists this clonotype with a few counts. Its antigen is still unknown. 5'RACE primed at constant segments yielded TCR alpha and TCR beta cDNA libraries bearing sample barcodes and UMIs. TCRdb re-called the 5' RACE reads with MiXCR, one entry per CDR3 protein. The sample consists of hundreds of thousands of distinct CDR3 sequences, roughly 15% of them appearing once. Study-wide results and caveats: Still unconfirmed is whether the second-wave clones peaking on day 37 recognized SARS-CoV-2. Pre-infection memory carried some responding clones, suggesting that cross-reactive memory joined.

The clonotype originates from a man aged 18 to 29 who had mild COVID-19 (a few samples of this study predate the infection). Cell type and time point are not known. The rearrangement links TRBV10-1 to TRBJ2-3; no firm D call. The sequenced sample consisted of PBMCs or a T cell subset sorted from them (not recorded which). In nucleotides, the CDR3 is TGCGCCAGCAGTGTGTCCGGCGCAGGTACGCAGTATTTT. Translated: CASSVSGAGTQYF.